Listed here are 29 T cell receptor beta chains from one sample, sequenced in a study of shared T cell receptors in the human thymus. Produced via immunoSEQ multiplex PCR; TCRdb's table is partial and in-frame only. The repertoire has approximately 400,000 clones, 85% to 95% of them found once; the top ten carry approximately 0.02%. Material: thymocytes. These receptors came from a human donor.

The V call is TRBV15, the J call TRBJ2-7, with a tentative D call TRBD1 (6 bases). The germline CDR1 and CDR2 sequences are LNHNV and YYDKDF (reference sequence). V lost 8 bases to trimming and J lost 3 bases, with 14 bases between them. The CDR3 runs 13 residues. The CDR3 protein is CATSRGRFYEQYF. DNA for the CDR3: TGTGCCACCTCCAGGGGAAGATTCTACGAGCAGTACTTC.

The CDR3 nucleotides read TGCGCCAGCAGCTTTAGGGGCCCTGGGTATGGCTACACCTTC. Translating gives CASSFRGPGYGYTF. The chain couples TRBV5-1 to TRBJ1-2; D might be TRBD1 (5 bases). CDR3 length: 14 amino acids. Germline CDR1 SGHRS, CDR2 YFSETQ. V shed 2 bases and J shed 5 bases, with 13 bases lying between them.

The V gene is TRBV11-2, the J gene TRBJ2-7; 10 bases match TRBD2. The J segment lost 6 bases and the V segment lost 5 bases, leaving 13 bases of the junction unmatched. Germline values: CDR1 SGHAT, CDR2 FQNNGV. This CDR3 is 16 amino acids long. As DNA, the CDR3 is TGTGCCAGCAGCCAGATCCGAGCGGGAGGGCCCGGCGAGCAGTACTTC. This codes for CASSQIRAGGPGEQYF.

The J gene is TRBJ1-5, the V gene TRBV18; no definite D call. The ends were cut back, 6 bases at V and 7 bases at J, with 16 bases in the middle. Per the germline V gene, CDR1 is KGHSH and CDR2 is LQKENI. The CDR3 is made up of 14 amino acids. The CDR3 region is CASSTEQVDQPQHF. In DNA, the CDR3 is TGTGCCAGCTCCACCGAGCAGGTTGACCAGCCCCAGCATTTT.

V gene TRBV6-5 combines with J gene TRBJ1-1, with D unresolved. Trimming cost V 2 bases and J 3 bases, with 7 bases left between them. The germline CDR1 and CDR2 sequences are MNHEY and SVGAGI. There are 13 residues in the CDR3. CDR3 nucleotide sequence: TGTGCCAGCAGTTACCGGGAAGACACTGAAGCTTTCTTT. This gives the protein CASSYREDTEAFF.

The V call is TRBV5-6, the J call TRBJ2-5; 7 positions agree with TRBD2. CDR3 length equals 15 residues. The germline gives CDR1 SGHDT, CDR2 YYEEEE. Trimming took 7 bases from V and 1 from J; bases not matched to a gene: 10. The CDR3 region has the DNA TGTGCCAGCGGGAGGGGAGGGGATGTCCAAGAGACCCAGTACTTC. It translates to CASGRGGDVQETQYF.

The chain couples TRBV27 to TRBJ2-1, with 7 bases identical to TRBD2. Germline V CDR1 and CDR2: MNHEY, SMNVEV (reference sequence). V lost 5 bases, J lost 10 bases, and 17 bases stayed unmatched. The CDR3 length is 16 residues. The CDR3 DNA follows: TGTGCCAGCAGTCCGCCAGACTTGGGGAGGGGCAGCGAGCAGTTCTTC. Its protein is CASSPPDLGRGSEQFF.

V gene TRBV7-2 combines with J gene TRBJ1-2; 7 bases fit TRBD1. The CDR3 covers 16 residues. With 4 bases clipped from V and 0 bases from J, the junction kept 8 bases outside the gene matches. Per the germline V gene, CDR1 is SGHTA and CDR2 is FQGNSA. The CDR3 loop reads CASSSDRDLSNYGYTF. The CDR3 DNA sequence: TGTGCCAGCAGCTCTGACAGGGACCTATCTAACTATGGCTACACCTTC.

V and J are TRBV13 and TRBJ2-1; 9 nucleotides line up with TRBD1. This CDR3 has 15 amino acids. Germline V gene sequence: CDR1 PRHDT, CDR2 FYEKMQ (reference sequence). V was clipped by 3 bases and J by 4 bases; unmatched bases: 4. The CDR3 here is CASSFAGQGYNEQFF. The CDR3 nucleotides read TGTGCCAGCAGCTTCGCCGGACAGGGGTACAATGAGCAGTTCTTC. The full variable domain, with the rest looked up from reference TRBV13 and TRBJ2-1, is AAGVIQSPRHLIKEKRETATLKCYPIPRHDTVYWYQQGPGQDPQFLISFYEKMQSDKGSIPDRFSAQQFSDYHSELNMSSLELGDSALYFCASSFAGQGYNEQFFGPGTRLTVL.

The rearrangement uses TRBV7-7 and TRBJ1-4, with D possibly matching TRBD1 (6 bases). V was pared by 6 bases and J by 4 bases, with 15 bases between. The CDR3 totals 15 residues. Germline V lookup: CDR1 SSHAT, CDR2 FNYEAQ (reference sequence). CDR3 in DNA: TGTGCCAGCAGAACATCTGGGGGCTTTAATGAAAAACTGTTTTTT. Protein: CASRTSGGFNEKLFF.

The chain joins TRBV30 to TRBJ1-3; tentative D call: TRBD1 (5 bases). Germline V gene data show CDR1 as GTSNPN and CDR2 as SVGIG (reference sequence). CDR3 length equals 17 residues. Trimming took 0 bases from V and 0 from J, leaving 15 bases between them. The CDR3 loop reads CAWSVRKGRDSGNTIYF. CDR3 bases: TGTGCCTGGAGTGTACGTAAGGGACGCGACTCTGGAAACACCATATATTTT.

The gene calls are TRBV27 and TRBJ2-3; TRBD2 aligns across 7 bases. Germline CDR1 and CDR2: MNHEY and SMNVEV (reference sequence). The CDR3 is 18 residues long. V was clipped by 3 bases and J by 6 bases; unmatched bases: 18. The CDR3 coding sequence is TGTGCCAGCAGTTTCTGCGGGAGAGATCCTCCCCACATTGATACGCAGTATTTT. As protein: CASSFCGRDPPHIDTQYF.

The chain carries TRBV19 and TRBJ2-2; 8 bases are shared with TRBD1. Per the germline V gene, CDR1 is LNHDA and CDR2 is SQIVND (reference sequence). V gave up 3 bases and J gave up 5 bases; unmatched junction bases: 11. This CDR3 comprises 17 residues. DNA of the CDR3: TGTGCCAGTAGTATTGGCAGGGGGCTGTTGAGGACCGGGGAGCTGTTTTTT. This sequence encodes CASSIGRGLLRTGELFF.

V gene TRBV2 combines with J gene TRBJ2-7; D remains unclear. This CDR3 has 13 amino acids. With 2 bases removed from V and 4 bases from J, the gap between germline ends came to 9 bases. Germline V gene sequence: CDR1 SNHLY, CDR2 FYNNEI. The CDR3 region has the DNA TGTGCCAGCAGTGAACATAACGGTTACGAGCAGTACTTC. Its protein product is CASSEHNGYEQYF.

The CDR3 coding sequence is TGTGCCAGCAGCGCTTTAAATGCGCCCGCCCCTGGAAACACCATATATTTT. This translates into CASSALNAPAPGNTIYF. The V gene is TRBV9, the J gene TRBJ1-3; D call uncertain. The CDR3 is 17 residues long. V was shortened by 3 bases and J by 2 bases, with 18 bases between the two germline ends. The germline V gene encodes CDR1 SGDLS and CDR2 YYNGEE.

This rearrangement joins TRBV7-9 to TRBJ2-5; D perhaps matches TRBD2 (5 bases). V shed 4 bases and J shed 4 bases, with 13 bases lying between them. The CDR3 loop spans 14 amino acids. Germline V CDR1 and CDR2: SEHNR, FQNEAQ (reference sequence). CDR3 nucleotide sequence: TGTGCCAGCAGCTCCCCCCGGGATGGAGAGACCCAGTACTTC. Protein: CASSSPRDGETQYF.

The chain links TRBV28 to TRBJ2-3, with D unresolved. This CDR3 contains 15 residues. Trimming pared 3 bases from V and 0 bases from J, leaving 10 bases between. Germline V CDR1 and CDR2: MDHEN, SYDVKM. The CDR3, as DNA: TGTGCCAGCAGTTTGGGAAGCGCGAGCACAGATACGCAGTATTTT. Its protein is CASSLGSASTDTQYF.

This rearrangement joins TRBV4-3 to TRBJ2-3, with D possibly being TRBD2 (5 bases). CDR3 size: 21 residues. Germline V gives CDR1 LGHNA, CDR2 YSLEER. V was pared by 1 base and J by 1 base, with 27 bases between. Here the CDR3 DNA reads TGCGCCAGCAGCCAAGGGTGGGTGAGGTCAATAACCGAGAGGGGCACAGATACGCAGTATTTT. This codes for CASSQGWVRSITERGTDTQYF.

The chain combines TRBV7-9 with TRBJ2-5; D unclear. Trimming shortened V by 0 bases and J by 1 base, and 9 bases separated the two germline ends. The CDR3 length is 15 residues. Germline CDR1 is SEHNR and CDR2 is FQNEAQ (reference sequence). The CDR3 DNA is TGTGCCAGCAGCTTAGCGGCGCGGACCCAAGAGACCCAGTACTTC. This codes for CASSLAARTQETQYF.

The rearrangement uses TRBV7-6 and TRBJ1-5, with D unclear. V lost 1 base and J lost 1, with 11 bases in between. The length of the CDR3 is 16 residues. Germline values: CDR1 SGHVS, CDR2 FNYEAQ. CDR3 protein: CASSLGSATSNQPQHF. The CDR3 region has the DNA TGTGCCAGCAGCTTAGGGAGCGCGACAAGCAATCAGCCCCAGCATTTT.

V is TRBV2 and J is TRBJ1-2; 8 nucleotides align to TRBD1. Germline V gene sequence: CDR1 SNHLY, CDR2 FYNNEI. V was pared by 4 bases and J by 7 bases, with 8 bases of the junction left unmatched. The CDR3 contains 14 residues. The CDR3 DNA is TGTGCCAGCAGTGGGCGGACAGGGAACCGTGGCTACACCTTC. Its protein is CASSGRTGNRGYTF.

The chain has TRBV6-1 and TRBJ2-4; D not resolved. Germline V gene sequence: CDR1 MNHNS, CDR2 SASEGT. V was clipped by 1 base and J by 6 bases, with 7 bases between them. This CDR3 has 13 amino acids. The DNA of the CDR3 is TGTGCCAGCAGTGAAGTTTCTGGAAACATTCAGTACTTC. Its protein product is CASSEVSGNIQYF.

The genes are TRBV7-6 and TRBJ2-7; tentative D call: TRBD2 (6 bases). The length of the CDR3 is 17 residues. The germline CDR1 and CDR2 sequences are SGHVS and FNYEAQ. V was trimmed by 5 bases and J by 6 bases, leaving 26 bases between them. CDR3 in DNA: TGTGCCAGCAGCCCGATAAGGAGGCGGGGTAGCGTAGGCGAGCAGTACTTC. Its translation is CASSPIRRRGSVGEQYF. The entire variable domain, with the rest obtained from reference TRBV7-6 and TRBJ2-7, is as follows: GAGVSQSPRYKVTKRGQDVALRCDPISGHVSLYWYRQALGQGPEFLTYFNYEAQQDKSGLPNDRFSAERPEGSISTLTIQRTEQRDSAMYRCASSPIRRRGSVGEQYFGPGTRLTVT.

The CDR3 DNA follows: TGTGCCAGCTCCACAGGGGGCGATAAAGACAGGAGCAATCAGCCCCAGCATTTT. This sequence encodes CASSTGGDKDRSNQPQHF. This chain joins TRBV19 and TRBJ1-5; 9 bases agree with TRBD1. With 9 bases clipped from V and 1 base from J, the junction kept 16 bases outside the gene matches. The CDR3 has 18 amino acids. Germline CDR1 reads LNHDA; CDR2 reads SQIVND (reference sequence).

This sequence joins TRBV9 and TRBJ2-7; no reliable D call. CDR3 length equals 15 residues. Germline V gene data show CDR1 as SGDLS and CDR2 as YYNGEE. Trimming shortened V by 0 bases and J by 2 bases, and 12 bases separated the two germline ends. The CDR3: CASSVAQGRTYEQYF. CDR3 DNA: TGTGCCAGCAGCGTAGCTCAAGGGCGGACCTACGAGCAGTACTTC. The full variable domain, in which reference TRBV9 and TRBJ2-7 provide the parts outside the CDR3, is DSGVTQTPKHLITATGQRVTLRCSPRSGDLSVYWYQQSLDQGLQFLIQYYNGEERAKGNILERFSAQQFPDLHSELNLSSLELGDSALYFCASSVAQGRTYEQYFGPGTRLTVT.

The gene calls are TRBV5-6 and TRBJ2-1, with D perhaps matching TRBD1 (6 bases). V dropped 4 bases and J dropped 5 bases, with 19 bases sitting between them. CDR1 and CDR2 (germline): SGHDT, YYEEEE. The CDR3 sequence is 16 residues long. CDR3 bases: TGTGCCAGCAGCCCAACCGGGTCCAGGGGTAACAATGAGCAGTTCTTC. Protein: CASSPTGSRGNNEQFF.

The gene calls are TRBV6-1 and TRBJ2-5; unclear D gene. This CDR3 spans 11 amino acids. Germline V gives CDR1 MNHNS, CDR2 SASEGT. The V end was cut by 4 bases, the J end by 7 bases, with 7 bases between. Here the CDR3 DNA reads TGTGCCAGCAGTGGGAAAGGGACCCAGTACTTC. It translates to CASSGKGTQYF.

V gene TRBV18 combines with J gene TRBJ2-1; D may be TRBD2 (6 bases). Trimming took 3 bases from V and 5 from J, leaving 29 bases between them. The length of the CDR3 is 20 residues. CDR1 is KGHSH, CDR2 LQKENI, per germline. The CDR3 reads CASSPTAGVELGTSDNEQFF. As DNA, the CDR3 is TGTGCCAGCTCACCGACCGCCGGGGTGGAGCTAGGGACTTCAGACAATGAGCAGTTCTTC.

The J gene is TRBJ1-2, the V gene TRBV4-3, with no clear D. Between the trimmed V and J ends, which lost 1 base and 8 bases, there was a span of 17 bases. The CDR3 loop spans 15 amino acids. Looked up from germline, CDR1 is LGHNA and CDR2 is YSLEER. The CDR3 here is CASSQVETELKGYTF. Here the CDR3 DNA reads TGCGCCAGCAGCCAAGTGGAAACGGAATTAAAGGGCTACACCTTC.